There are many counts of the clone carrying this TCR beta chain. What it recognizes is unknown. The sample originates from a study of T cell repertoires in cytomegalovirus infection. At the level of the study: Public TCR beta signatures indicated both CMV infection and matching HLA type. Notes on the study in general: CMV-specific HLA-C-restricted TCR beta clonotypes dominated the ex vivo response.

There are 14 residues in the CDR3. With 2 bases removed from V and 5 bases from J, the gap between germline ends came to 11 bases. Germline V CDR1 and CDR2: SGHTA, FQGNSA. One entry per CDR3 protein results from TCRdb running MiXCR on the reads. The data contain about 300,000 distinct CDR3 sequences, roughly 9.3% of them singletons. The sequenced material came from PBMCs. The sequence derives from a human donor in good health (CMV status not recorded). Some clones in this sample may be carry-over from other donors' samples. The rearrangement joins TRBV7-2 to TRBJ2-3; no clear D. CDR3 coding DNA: TGTGCCAGCAGCTTAACCGGGCGGTTAGATACGCAGTATTTT. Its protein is CASSLTGRLDTQYF.